These T cell receptor beta chains were read from a single sample in a study of blood T cell repertoires in COVID-19. Repertoires were generated with immunoSEQ multiplex PCR, while TCRdb's copy carries only in-frame clones and drops some. In the table there are 350,000 to 400,000 clones, 88% of which are singletons. The sequenced sample was PBMCs or T cells enriched from blood (not recorded which). These receptors originate from a woman aged 25-40 years with acute COVID-19. Both conserved end residues are part of each CDR3. The order of the fields is clone size, D gene, J gene, V gene, CDR3 protein, CDR3 DNA. A D gene is named only where the DNA matches it firmly. The size field is filled for only some rows; it gives once, few, many or a size class.

abundance: .; d_gene: .; j_gene: TRBJ1-3; v_gene: TRBV24-1; CDR3aa: CATSDLVGAARENTIYF; CDR3nt: TGTGCCACCAGTGATTTGGTGGGGGCTGCGAGAGAAAACACCATATATTTT
abundance: .; d_gene: .; j_gene: TRBJ1-6; v_gene: TRBV5-1; CDR3aa: CASSLARQGGAPLHF; CDR3nt: TGCGCCAGCAGCTTGGCCCGTCAGGGCGGAGCACCCCTCCACTTT
abundance: once; d_gene: TRBD1; j_gene: TRBJ2-4; v_gene: TRBV2; CDR3aa: CASTMGQYWNIQYF; CDR3nt: TGTGCCAGCACCATGGGACAGTATTGGAACATTCAGTACTTC
abundance: .; d_gene: .; j_gene: TRBJ2-1; v_gene: TRBV5-5; CDR3aa: CASSTPGAYNEQFF; CDR3nt: TGTGCCAGCAGCACCCCCGGGGCCTACAATGAGCAGTTCTTC
abundance: .; d_gene: TRBD1; j_gene: TRBJ2-1; v_gene: TRBV27; CDR3aa: CASSAGGPYNEQFF; CDR3nt: TGTGCCAGCAGTGCAGGGGGTCCTTACAATGAGCAGTTCTTC
abundance: .; d_gene: TRBD1; j_gene: TRBJ1-2; v_gene: TRBV5-1; CDR3aa: CASRLRDRAWDGYTF; CDR3nt: TGCGCCAGCAGGTTAAGGGACAGGGCGTGGGATGGCTACACCTTC
abundance: .; d_gene: TRBD1; j_gene: TRBJ1-2; v_gene: TRBV2; CDR3aa: CASSRDRNNYGYTF; CDR3nt: TGTGCCAGCTCCAGGGACAGGAATAACTATGGCTACACCTTC
abundance: once; d_gene: TRBD1; j_gene: TRBJ2-3; v_gene: TRBV24-1; CDR3aa: CATSDQGQGPDTQYF; CDR3nt: TGTGCCACCAGTGACCAGGGACAGGGGCCAGATACGCAGTATTTT
abundance: .; d_gene: TRBD2; j_gene: TRBJ2-1; v_gene: TRBV5-4; CDR3aa: CASSFGAGGYYEQFF; CDR3nt: TGTGCCAGCAGCTTTGGAGCGGGGGGTTACTATGAGCAGTTCTTC
abundance: .; d_gene: .; j_gene: TRBJ1-4; v_gene: TRBV2; CDR3aa: CASIGLQVKDEKLFF; CDR3nt: TGTGCCAGCATCGGACTACAGGTTAAGGATGAAAAACTGTTTTTT
abundance: .; d_gene: .; j_gene: TRBJ2-1; v_gene: TRBV14; CDR3aa: CASSQVVFHNEQFF; CDR3nt: TGTGCCAGCAGCCAAGTAGTCTTCCACAATGAGCAGTTCTTC
abundance: .; d_gene: TRBD1; j_gene: TRBJ1-2; v_gene: TRBV24-1; CDR3aa: CATFQGASINYGYTF; CDR3nt: TGTGCCACCTTCCAGGGGGCGTCCATTAACTATGGCTACACCTTC
abundance: .; d_gene: .; j_gene: TRBJ2-1; v_gene: TRBV24-1; CDR3aa: CAAKDRYNEQFF; CDR3nt: TGTGCCGCAAAGGACAGATACAATGAGCAGTTCTTC
abundance: .; d_gene: .; j_gene: TRBJ1-2; v_gene: TRBV10-2; CDR3aa: CASTSGGYGYTF; CDR3nt: TGCGCCAGCACGTCCGGAGGTTATGGCTACACCTTC
abundance: .; d_gene: .; j_gene: TRBJ2-3; v_gene: TRBV7-3; CDR3aa: CASSPLGGAADTQYF; CDR3nt: TGTGCCAGCAGCCCTTTAGGGGGGGCCGCAGATACGCAGTATTTT
abundance: .; d_gene: TRBD1; j_gene: TRBJ1-1; v_gene: TRBV24-1; CDR3aa: CATRKQGYTEAFF; CDR3nt: TGTGCCACCAGAAAACAGGGGTACACTGAAGCTTTCTTT
abundance: .; d_gene: .; j_gene: TRBJ1-2; v_gene: TRBV19; CDR3aa: CASIPPGASNYGYTF; CDR3nt: TGTGCCAGTATCCCTCCAGGGGCCAGTAACTATGGCTACACCTTC
abundance: .; d_gene: TRBD2; j_gene: TRBJ2-1; v_gene: TRBV2; CDR3aa: CATTNRASGGANEQFF; CDR3nt: TGTGCCACCACGAATCGGGCTAGCGGGGGGGCCAATGAGCAGTTCTTC
abundance: .; d_gene: TRBD1; j_gene: TRBJ1-5; v_gene: TRBV12-3/TRBV12-4; CDR3aa: CASTLTGTQPQHF; CDR3nt: TGTGCCAGCACCTTGACAGGGACTCAGCCCCAGCATTTT
abundance: .; d_gene: .; j_gene: TRBJ2-3; v_gene: TRBV19; CDR3aa: CASSIGGLSDTQYF; CDR3nt: TGTGCCAGTAGTATAGGCGGGTTAAGCGATACGCAGTATTTT
abundance: .; d_gene: .; j_gene: TRBJ2-2; v_gene: TRBV6-6; CDR3aa: CASSYLRGELFF; CDR3nt: TGTGCCAGCAGTTATCTGAGAGGGGAGCTGTTTTTT
abundance: .; d_gene: .; j_gene: TRBJ1-1; v_gene: TRBV6-5; CDR3aa: CASSYSLAGRTEAFF; CDR3nt: TGTGCCAGCAGTTATTCTCTGGCAGGGAGGACTGAAGCTTTCTTT
abundance: once; d_gene: TRBD2; j_gene: TRBJ2-3; v_gene: TRBV13; CDR3aa: CASSSLAGGTDTQYF; CDR3nt: TGTGCCAGCAGCTCCCTAGCGGGGGGCACAGATACGCAGTATTTT
abundance: .; d_gene: .; j_gene: TRBJ2-3; v_gene: TRBV24-1; CDR3aa: CATSDLGQGGVGTQYF; CDR3nt: TGTGCCACCAGTGATTTGGGGCAAGGGGGGGTCGGGACGCAGTATTTT
abundance: once; d_gene: .; j_gene: TRBJ1-2; v_gene: TRBV7-2; CDR3aa: CASSFRGYGYTF; CDR3nt: TGTGCCAGCAGCTTCAGAGGCTATGGCTACACCTTC
abundance: once; d_gene: .; j_gene: TRBJ1-2; v_gene: TRBV5-6; CDR3aa: CASSLGNNYGYTF; CDR3nt: TGTGCCAGCAGCCTCGGGAACAACTATGGCTACACCTTC
abundance: .; d_gene: .; j_gene: TRBJ2-5; v_gene: TRBV2; CDR3aa: CASSETPSGTQYF; CDR3nt: TGTGCCAGCAGTGAAACCCCCTCGGGGACCCAGTACTTC
abundance: .; d_gene: .; j_gene: TRBJ2-7; v_gene: TRBV9; CDR3aa: CASSTSDYSYEQYF; CDR3nt: TGTGCCAGCAGCACCAGCGACTACTCCTACGAGCAGTACTTC
abundance: .; d_gene: TRBD2; j_gene: TRBJ2-4; v_gene: TRBV2; CDR3aa: CASTGGRNIQYF; CDR3nt: TGTGCCAGTACGGGGGGGAGAAACATTCAGTACTTC
abundance: .; d_gene: TRBD2; j_gene: TRBJ2-3; v_gene: TRBV11-3; CDR3aa: CASSGGTSGATDTQYF; CDR3nt: TGTGCCAGCAGCGGGGGGACTAGCGGGGCCACAGATACGCAGTATTTT
abundance: .; d_gene: TRBD1; j_gene: TRBJ1-2; v_gene: TRBV30; CDR3aa: CAWGPGQGAGYTF; CDR3nt: TGTGCCTGGGGTCCGGGACAGGGGGCTGGCTACACCTTC
abundance: .; d_gene: .; j_gene: TRBJ1-2; v_gene: TRBV11-2; CDR3aa: CASSEQENYGYTF; CDR3nt: TGTGCCAGCAGCGAACAGGAAAACTATGGCTACACCTTC
abundance: once; d_gene: TRBD1; j_gene: TRBJ1-6; v_gene: TRBV5-6; CDR3aa: CASSLFGTGEGSPLHF; CDR3nt: TGTGCCAGCAGCTTGTTTGGGACAGGGGAAGGTTCACCCCTCCACTTT
abundance: .; d_gene: .; j_gene: TRBJ2-7; v_gene: TRBV6-5; CDR3aa: CASSPRSLSYEQYF; CDR3nt: TGTGCCAGCAGTCCCCGGTCCCTCTCCTACGAGCAGTACTTC
abundance: .; d_gene: TRBD1; j_gene: TRBJ1-5; v_gene: TRBV7-3; CDR3aa: CASSLTGGDSQPQHF; CDR3nt: TGTGCCAGCAGCTTAACAGGGGGCGACTCTCAGCCCCAGCATTTT
abundance: .; d_gene: TRBD1; j_gene: TRBJ1-4; v_gene: TRBV19; CDR3aa: CASSSGTVGEKLFF; CDR3nt: TGTGCCAGTAGTTCTGGGACAGTCGGGGAAAAACTGTTTTTT
abundance: .; d_gene: .; j_gene: TRBJ2-5; v_gene: TRBV18; CDR3aa: CASSPLGTLALQETQYF; CDR3nt: TGTGCCAGCTCACCTCTCGGGACTCTCGCCCTCCAAGAGACCCAGTACTTC
abundance: .; d_gene: .; j_gene: TRBJ1-3; v_gene: TRBV29-1; CDR3aa: CSVEDMGSWGNTIYF; CDR3nt: TGCAGCGTTGAAGATATGGGGAGCTGGGGAAACACCATATATTTT
abundance: .; d_gene: TRBD1; j_gene: TRBJ1-1; v_gene: TRBV7-2; CDR3aa: CASSPLGGQVNTEAFF; CDR3nt: TGTGCCAGCAGCCCGCTGGGAGGACAGGTGAACACTGAAGCTTTCTTT
abundance: .; d_gene: TRBD2; j_gene: TRBJ2-7; v_gene: TRBV6-5; CDR3aa: CASSLSGDRRGEQYF; CDR3nt: TGTGCCAGCTCCCTCAGCGGGGACCGGAGGGGCGAGCAGTACTTC
abundance: .; d_gene: .; j_gene: TRBJ2-7; v_gene: TRBV7-9; CDR3aa: CASSTTGPEQYF; CDR3nt: TGTGCCAGCAGTACAACAGGGCCCGAGCAGTACTTC